This record looks at one T cell receptor beta chain sequence and its context. The method was immunoSEQ multiplex PCR; TCRdb's version includes in-frame clones alone and lacks a portion of them. Altogether about 120,000 clones are present, more than 85% being singletons, with the ten largest covering around 1.7%. This CDR3 has 15 amino acids. Germline trimming cut 0 bases from V and 13 bases from J; bases unmatched to any gene: 11. Germline V CDR1 and CDR2: LGHDT, YNNKEL (reference sequence). These data are taken from a study of control samples from healthy donors and cancer patients. The sequence derives from a young man in good health. V is TRBV3-1 (or the pseudogene TRBV3-2) and J is TRBJ1-2, with 10 bases lining up with TRBD1. Material for sequencing was blood. The CDR3 is CASSQDGTGQGSSTF. DNA for the CDR3: TGTGCCAGCAGCCAAGATGGCACGGGACAGGGGTCCAGCACCTTC.